This T cell receptor (beta chain) comes out of a study of blood T cell repertoires in COVID-19. CDR1 is LNHDA, CDR2 SQIVND, per germline (reference sequence). This CDR3 is 20 amino acids long. Unmatched junction bases numbered 17, after V lost 4 bases and J lost 5 bases. Sequenced by immunoSEQ multiplex PCR; TCRdb stores in-frame clones only, minus some. The data contain roughly 120,000 clones, 86% of them singletons. The sequenced material came from peripheral blood. The TCR comes from a human donor in a cohort sampled during active COVID-19. The rearrangement joins TRBV19 to TRBJ2-7; TRBD2 agrees at 16 bases. The CDR3 sequence is CASSKGRGRPGLAGGHEQYF. The CDR3 DNA sequence: TGTGCCAGTAGTAAGGGCCGCGGTCGACCGGGACTAGCGGGAGGGCACGAGCAGTACTTC.